Shown below are 18 T cell receptor beta chains from a single sample sequenced in a study of identifying expanded T cells in peripheral blood (dated by TCRdb to the late 2010s). Preparation of the library involved the immunoSEQ multiplex PCR assay. TCRdb's version of the immuneACCESS table is confined to in-frame rearrangements and falls short of the full clone set. An unresolved V gene accounts for under half of the shortfall where checked; the remainder is of unknown origin. Present in this sample are about 47,000 clones, approximately 80% of which were seen just once. Around 13% of the sample belongs to the ten largest clones. Sequencing input: blood. The source is a person aged 18 to 75 in good health.

The chain employs TRBV9 and TRBJ2-1, with 8 bases matching TRBD2. J gave up 6 bases and V 0 bases, and 8 bases lay outside the gene matches. Germline assignment: CDR1 SGDLS and CDR2 YYNGEE. The CDR3 covers 16 residues. CDR3 sequence: CASSVVVSGVGNEQFF. The CDR3 nucleotides are TGTGCCAGCAGCGTAGTCGTTAGCGGGGTCGGCAATGAGCAGTTCTTC.

The chain couples TRBV5-4 to TRBJ1-2; TRBD1 is a possible D gene (6 bases). CDR3 length equals 16 residues. V dropped 3 bases and J dropped 7 bases, with 22 bases sitting between them. Germline assignment: CDR1 SGHNT and CDR2 YYREEE (reference sequence). CDR3: CASSSGGGIPLAGYTF. CDR3 sequence (DNA): TGTGCCAGCAGCTCGGGAGGGGGGATCCCCCTGGCTGGCTACACCTTC.

This clone was picked up a small number of times. The V and J genes are TRBV20-1 and TRBJ1-2; a possible D gene is TRBD1 (6 bases). The V gene lost 2 bases and the J gene lost 8 bases, with 9 bases spanning the gap. This CDR3 is built from 11 residues. Germline V gene lookup returns CDR1 DFQATT and CDR2 SNEGSKA (reference sequence). The CDR3 is CSARRTEGYTF. The CDR3 DNA reads as TGCAGTGCTAGACGGACAGAAGGCTACACCTTC.

The V call is TRBV10-3, the J call TRBJ1-2, with D tentatively TRBD1 (6 bases). Trimming removed 10 bases from V and 7 bases from J, with 22 bases in between. The CDR3 loop spans 14 amino acids. The germline gives CDR1 ENHRY, CDR2 SYGVKD. In DNA, the CDR3 is TGTGCCAGTTACCACAGGGAGGGTGGTGGTGGCTACACCTTC. Translation gives CASYHREGGGGYTF.

The chain combines TRBV6-6 with TRBJ1-2, with no clear D. The CDR3 is 14 amino acids. From germline, CDR1 is MNHNY and CDR2 SVGAGI (reference sequence). The V gene lost 6 bases and the J gene lost 5 bases, with 16 bases spanning the gap. The DNA for the CDR3 is TGTGCCAGCAGCCCCCCAGTCTTGGGGTATGGCTACACCTTC. This sequence encodes CASSPPVLGYGYTF.

This clone has just a few counts. The chain combines TRBV19 with TRBJ1-4, with no clear D. Deletions cut 3 bases from V and 8 bases from J, with 16 bases between. There are 15 residues in the CDR3. Germline values: CDR1 LNHDA, CDR2 SQIVND (reference sequence). CDR3 in DNA: TGTGCCAGTAGTATCTTTTCCGTGTCTGGAGAAAAACTGTTTTTT. Amino acid sequence: CASSIFSVSGEKLFF.

The CDR3 loop is CASSGGQGFHYGYTF. As DNA, the CDR3 is TGTGCCAGCAGCGGGGGACAGGGGTTTCACTATGGCTACACCTTC. The chain couples TRBV5-6 to TRBJ1-2; 10 bases are a match to TRBD1. Germline values: CDR1 SGHDT, CDR2 YYEEEE. CDR3 length equals 15 residues. With 4 bases clipped from V and 3 bases from J, the junction kept 6 bases outside the gene matches.

This chain uses TRBV19 with TRBJ1-2, with 8 nucleotides matching TRBD1. This CDR3 comprises 13 residues. CDR1 is LNHDA and CDR2 is SQIVND in the germline V gene (reference sequence). Trimming cost V 4 bases and J 7 bases; bases outside gene matches: 5. The CDR3 sequence: CASSRTGRTGYTF. Here the CDR3 DNA reads TGTGCCAGTAGTAGGACAGGGAGGACTGGCTACACCTTC.

This chain uses TRBV7-9 with TRBJ2-7; 7 bases agree with TRBD2. This CDR3 is 15 amino acids long. J lost 6 bases, V lost 5 bases, and 13 bases had no gene match. Germline V CDR1 and CDR2: SEHNR, FQNEAQ (reference sequence). The CDR3 coding sequence is TGTGCCAGCAGCATAACCGAGCGGGGCCGGTCCGAGCAGTACGTC. It translates to CASSITERGRSEQYV.

The chain combines TRBV7-6 with TRBJ2-3; maybe TRBD1 (6 bases). V was shortened by 4 bases and J by 2 bases, with 13 bases between the two germline ends. Germline assignment: CDR1 SGHVS and CDR2 FNYEAQ. This CDR3 is built from 15 residues. The CDR3: CASSSSTGFTDTQYF. In DNA form, the CDR3 reads TGTGCCAGCAGCTCGTCGACAGGTTTCACAGATACGCAGTATTTT.

The chain carries TRBV7-9 and TRBJ2-3; D is perhaps TRBD1 or TRBD2 (5 bases each). V lost 4 bases to trimming and J lost 8 bases, with 25 bases between them. Germline V gene data show CDR1 as SEHNR and CDR2 as FQNEAQ (reference sequence). The CDR3 is 17 residues long. In nucleotides, the CDR3 is TGTGCCAGCAGCTCCCATGATCTTGAAGGGGCGGGCAGTACGCAGTATTTT. Translated: CASSSHDLEGAGSTQYF.

A single count supports this clone. The genes are TRBV6-1 and TRBJ1-1, with unresolved D. The germline V and J ends were trimmed by 3 bases and 0 bases, with 11 bases remaining between them. The CDR3 length is 15 residues. Germline loops: CDR1 MNHNS, CDR2 SASEGT. CDR3 nucleotides: TGTGCCAGCAGTGACCCGCCACTGTTGAACACTGAAGCTTTCTTT. This gives the protein CASSDPPLLNTEAFF.

CDR3 nucleotides: TGCGCCAGCAGTGAGTCGCGGAGGGGTTATGGCTACACCTTC. It translates to CASSESRRGYGYTF. The V call is TRBV10-1, the J call TRBJ1-2; D may be TRBD1 (5 bases). V was clipped by 0 bases and J by 5 bases, with 10 bases between them. CDR1 WNHNN and CDR2 SYGVQD come from the germline V gene (reference sequence). The CDR3 has 14 residues.

This clone has more than one count but fewer than ten. The V call is TRBV5-8, the J call TRBJ1-5; D not resolved. The CDR3 consists of 16 residues. Germline V gene sequence: CDR1 SGHTS, CDR2 YDEGEE. The V end lost 4 bases, the J end lost 3 bases, and 17 bases lay between the germline ends. The CDR3 DNA is TGTGCCAGCAGCCCATTTGAGGGAGGGATCAATCAGCCCCAGCATTTT. This codes for CASSPFEGGINQPQHF.

The CDR3 reads CATVAGGAYEQYF. The CDR3 coding sequence is TGTGCCACCGTAGCGGGGGGGGCCTACGAGCAGTACTTC. This chain links TRBV6-5 with TRBJ2-7; 11 positions agree with TRBD2. V trimming: 10 bases; J trimming: 2 bases; junction bases outside the gene matches: 4. This CDR3 contains 13 residues. From germline, CDR1 is MNHEY and CDR2 SVGAGI.

The J gene is TRBJ1-1, the V gene TRBV19; no reliable D call. This CDR3 spans 12 amino acids. Germline assignment: CDR1 LNHDA and CDR2 SQIVND (reference sequence). V lost 8 bases, J lost 3 bases, and 10 bases lay in between. In nucleotides, the CDR3 is TGTGCCAGTCGCAGTTTGTACACTGAAGCTTTCTTT. This encodes CASRSLYTEAFF.

The V call is TRBV10-3, the J call TRBJ2-1; D not certain. The V end was cut by 10 bases, the J end by 7 bases, with 11 bases between. This CDR3 is 11 amino acids long. Germline V CDR1 and CDR2: ENHRY, SYGVKD. CDR3 amino acids: CATGTSNEQFF. The CDR3 coding sequence is TGTGCCACCGGAACCTCTAATGAGCAGTTCTTC.

The chain couples TRBV4-2 to TRBJ1-2; 7 bases are a match to TRBD1. CDR1 and CDR2 from the germline V gene are LGHNA and YNFKEQ. The CDR3 consists of 15 residues. V dropped 0 bases and J dropped 8; count of bases not matched to a gene: 9. CDR3: CASSQDKGAGGGYTF. DNA for the CDR3: TGTGCCAGCAGCCAAGATAAGGGGGCCGGCGGGGGCTACACCTTC.